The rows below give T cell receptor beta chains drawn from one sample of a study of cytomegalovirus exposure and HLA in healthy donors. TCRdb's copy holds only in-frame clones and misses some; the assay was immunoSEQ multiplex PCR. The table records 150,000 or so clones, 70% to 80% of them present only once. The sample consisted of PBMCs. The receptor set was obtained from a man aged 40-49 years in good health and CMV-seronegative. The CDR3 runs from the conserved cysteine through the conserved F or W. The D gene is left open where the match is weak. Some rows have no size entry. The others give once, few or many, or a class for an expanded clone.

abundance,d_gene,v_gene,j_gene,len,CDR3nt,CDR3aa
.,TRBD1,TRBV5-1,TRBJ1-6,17,TGCGCCAGCAGCGAAGCCCCCGGGACAGAGACTAATTCACCCCTCCACTTT,CASSEAPGTETNSPLHF
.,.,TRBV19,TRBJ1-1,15,TGTGCCAGTAGTACCTCCGACAGGTCTAACACTGAAGCTTTCTTT,CASSTSDRSNTEAFF
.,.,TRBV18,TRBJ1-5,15,TGTGCCAGCTCCCGCGGGGAGGGAGGCCCTCAGCCCCAGCATTTT,CASSRGEGGPQPQHF
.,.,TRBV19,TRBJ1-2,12,TGTGCCAGTAGTTGGGAGAGCTATGGCTACACCTTC,CASSWESYGYTF
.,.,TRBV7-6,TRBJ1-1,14,TGTGCCAGCAGCCCCTTTGTGGCCAACACTGAAGCTTTCTTT,CASSPFVANTEAFF
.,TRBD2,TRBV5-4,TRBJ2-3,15,TGTGCCAGCAGCTTGACTAGCGGGAGTAAGGATACGCAGTATTTT,CASSLTSGSKDTQYF
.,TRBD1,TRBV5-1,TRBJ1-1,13,TGCGCCAGCAGCTTACAGGGGGCCACTGAAGCTTTCTTT,CASSLQGATEAFF
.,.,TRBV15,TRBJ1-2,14,TGTGCCACCAGCAGTCCAGCGAGGCGAGGTGGCTACACCTTC,CATSSPARRGGYTF
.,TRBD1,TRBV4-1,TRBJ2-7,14,TGCGCCAGCAGCCAGATGACAGGGGATAACGAGCAGTACTTC,CASSQMTGDNEQYF
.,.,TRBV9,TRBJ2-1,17,TGTGCCAGCAGCGTAGCGGGGCGACAGGGCGGGACGGACGAGCAGTTCTTC,CASSVAGRQGGTDEQFF
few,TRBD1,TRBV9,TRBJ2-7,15,TGTGCCAGCAGCAGAGGGGGGGACAGGGGTCACGAGCAGTACTTC,CASSRGGDRGHEQYF
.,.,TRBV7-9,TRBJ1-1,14,TGTTCCAGCAGCTTAGTCTTCGGGAACACTGAAGCTTTCTTT,CSSSLVFGNTEAFF
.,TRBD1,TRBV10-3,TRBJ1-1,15,TGTGCCATCACACCAACAGGGGGCGGAGACACTGAAGCTTTCTTT,CAITPTGGGDTEAFF
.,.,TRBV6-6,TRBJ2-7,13,TGTGCCAGCAGTTACTCCGGGGCCTACGAGCAGTACTTC,CASSYSGAYEQYF
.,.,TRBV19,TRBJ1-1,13,TGTGCCGGCTCGACAGCGCTGAATACTGAAGCTTTCTTT,CAGSTALNTEAFF
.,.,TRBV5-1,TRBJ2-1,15,TGCGCCAGCAGCTTTGGGCTAGCGAACTACAATGAGCAGTTCTTC,CASSFGLANYNEQFF
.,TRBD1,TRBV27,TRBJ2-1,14,TGTGCCAGCAAAAGGACAGGGAACTACAATGAGCAGTTCTTC,CASKRTGNYNEQFF
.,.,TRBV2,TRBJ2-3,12,TGTGCCAGCAGTGAAACCCAGGTAGTTGAGTATTTT,CASSETQVVEYF
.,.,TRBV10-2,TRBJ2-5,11,TGCGCCAGCACCAAACAAGAGACCCAGTACTTC,CASTKQETQYF
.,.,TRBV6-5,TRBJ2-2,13,TGTGCCACGGGACAAGCGAACACCGGGGAGCTGTTTTTT,CATGQANTGELFF
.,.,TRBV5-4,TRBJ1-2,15,TGTGCCAGCAGCTTGAAGGGAGGTATTCCTTCTGGCTACACCTTC,CASSLKGGIPSGYTF
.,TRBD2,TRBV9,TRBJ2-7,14,TGTGCCAGTACTCCGGGACTAGCCTCGAAAGAGCAGTACTTC,CASTPGLASKEQYF
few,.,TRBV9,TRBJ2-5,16,TGTGCCAGCAGCCCCCCCTCGGGAGCGCGGCAAGAGACCCAGTACTTC,CASSPPSGARQETQYF
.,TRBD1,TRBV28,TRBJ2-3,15,TGTGCCAGCAGTTTCGGGACAGGGTCTAAAGATACGCAGTATTTT,CASSFGTGSKDTQYF